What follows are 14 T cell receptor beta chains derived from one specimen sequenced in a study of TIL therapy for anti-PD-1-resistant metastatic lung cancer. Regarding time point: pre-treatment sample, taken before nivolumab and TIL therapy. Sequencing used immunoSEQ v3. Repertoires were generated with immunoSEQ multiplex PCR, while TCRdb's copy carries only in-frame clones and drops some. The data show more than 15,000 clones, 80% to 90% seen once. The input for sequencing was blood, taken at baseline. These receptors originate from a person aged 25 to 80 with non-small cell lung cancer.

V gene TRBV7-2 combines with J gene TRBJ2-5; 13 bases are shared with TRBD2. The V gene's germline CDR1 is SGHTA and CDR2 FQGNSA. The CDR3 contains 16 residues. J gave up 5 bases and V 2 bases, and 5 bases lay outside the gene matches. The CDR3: CASSLNSGLAGETQYF. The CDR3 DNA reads TGTGCCAGCAGCTTAAATTCGGGACTAGCGGGGGAGACCCAGTACTTC.

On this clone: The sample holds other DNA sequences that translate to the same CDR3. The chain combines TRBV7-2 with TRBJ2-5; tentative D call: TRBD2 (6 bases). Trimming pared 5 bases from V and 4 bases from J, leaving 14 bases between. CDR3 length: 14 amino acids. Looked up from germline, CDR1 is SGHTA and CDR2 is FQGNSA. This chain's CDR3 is CASSLTRDSETQYF. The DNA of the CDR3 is TGTGCCAGCAGCCTCACCCGGGACTCAGAGACCCAGTACTTC. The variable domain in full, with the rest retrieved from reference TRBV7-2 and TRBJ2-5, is GAGVSQSPSNKVTEKGKDVELRCDPISGHTALYWYRQSLGQGLEFLIYFQGNSAPDKSGLPSDRFSAERTGGSVSTLTIQRTQQEDSAVYLCASSLTRDSETQYFGPGTRLLVL.

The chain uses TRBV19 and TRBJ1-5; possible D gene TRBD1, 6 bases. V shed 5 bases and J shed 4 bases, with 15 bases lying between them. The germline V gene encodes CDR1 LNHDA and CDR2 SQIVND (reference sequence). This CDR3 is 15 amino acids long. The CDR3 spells CASSLPGHGNQPQHF. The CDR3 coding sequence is TGTGCCAGTAGTCTTCCGGGACACGGAAATCAGCCCCAGCATTTT.

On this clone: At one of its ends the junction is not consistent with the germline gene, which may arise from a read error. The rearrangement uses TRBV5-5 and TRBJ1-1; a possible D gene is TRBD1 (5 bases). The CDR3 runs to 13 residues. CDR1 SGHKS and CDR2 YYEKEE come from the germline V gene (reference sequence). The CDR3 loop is CASTLGGITEAFF. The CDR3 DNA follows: TGTGCCAGCACCTTGGGGGGAATCACTGAAGCTTTCTTT.

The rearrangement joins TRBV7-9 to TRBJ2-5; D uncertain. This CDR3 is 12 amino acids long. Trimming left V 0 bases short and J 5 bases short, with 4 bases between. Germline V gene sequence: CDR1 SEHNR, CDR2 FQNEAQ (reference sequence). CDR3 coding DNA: TGTGCCAGCAGCTTAGCTGTTGAGACCCAGTACTTC. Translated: CASSLAVETQYF.

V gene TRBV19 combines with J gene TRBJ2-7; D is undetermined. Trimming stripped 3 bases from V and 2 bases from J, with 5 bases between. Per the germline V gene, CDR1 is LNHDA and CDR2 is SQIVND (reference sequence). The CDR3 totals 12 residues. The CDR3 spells CASSITPYEQYF. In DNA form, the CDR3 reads TGTGCCAGTAGTATCACCCCCTACGAGCAGTACTTC.

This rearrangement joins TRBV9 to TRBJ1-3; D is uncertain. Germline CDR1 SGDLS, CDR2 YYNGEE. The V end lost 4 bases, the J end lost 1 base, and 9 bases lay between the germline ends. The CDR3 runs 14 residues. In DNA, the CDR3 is TGTGCCAGCAGCCCTAGTTATTCTGGAAACACCATATATTTT. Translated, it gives CASSPSYSGNTIYF.

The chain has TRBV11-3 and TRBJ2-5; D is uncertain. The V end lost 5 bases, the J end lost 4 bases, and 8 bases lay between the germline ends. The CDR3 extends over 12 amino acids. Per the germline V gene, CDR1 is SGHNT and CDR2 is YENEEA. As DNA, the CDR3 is TGTGCCAGCAGCCAAGGCGGAGAGACCCAGTACTTC. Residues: CASSQGGETQYF.

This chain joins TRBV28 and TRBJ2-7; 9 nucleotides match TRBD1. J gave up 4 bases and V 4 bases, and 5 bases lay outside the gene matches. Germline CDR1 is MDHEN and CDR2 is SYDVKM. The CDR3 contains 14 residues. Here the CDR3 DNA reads TGTGCCAGCAGTTCTGCCGGGACAGGGTACGAGCAGTACTTC. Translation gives CASSSAGTGYEQYF.

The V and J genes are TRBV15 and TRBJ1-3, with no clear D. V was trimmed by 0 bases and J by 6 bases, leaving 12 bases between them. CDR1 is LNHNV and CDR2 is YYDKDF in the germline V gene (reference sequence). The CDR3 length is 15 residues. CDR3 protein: CATSRDLTRANTIYF. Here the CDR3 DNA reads TGTGCCACCAGCAGAGATCTCACAAGGGCAAACACCATATATTTT.

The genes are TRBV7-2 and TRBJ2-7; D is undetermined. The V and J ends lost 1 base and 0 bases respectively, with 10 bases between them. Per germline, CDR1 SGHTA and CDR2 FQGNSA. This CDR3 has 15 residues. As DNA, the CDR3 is TGTGCCAGCAGCTTAGTGTCCTGGGTCTCCTACGAGCAGTACTTC. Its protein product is CASSLVSWVSYEQYF.

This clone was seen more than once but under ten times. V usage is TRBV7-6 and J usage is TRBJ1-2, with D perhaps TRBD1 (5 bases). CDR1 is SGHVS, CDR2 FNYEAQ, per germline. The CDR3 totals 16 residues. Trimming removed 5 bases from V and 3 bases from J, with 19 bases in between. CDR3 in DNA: TGTGCCAGCAGCCCTAACCGGGACGGGGCGGACTATGGCTACACCTTC. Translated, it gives CASSPNRDGADYGYTF.

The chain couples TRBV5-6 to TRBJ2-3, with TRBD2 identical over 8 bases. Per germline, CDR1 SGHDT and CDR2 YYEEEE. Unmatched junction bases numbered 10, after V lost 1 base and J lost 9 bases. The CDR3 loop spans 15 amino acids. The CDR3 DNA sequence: TGTGCCAGCAGCTTGTCGGGAGGGCCAGGGGAGACGCAGTATTTT. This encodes CASSLSGGPGETQYF. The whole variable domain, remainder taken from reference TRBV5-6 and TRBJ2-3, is DAGVTQSPTHLIKTRGQQVTLRCSPKSGHDTVSWYQQALGQGPQFIFQYYEEEERQRGNFPDRFSGHQFPNYSSELNVNALLLGDSALYLCASSLSGGPGETQYFGPGTRLTVL.

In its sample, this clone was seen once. The CDR3: CASSAYPPVRGVYNEQFF. The CDR3, as DNA: TGTGCCAGCAGCGCGTACCCCCCCGTCCGGGGGGTCTACAATGAGCAGTTCTTC. The rearrangement uses TRBV9 and TRBJ2-1; 7 bases line up with TRBD2. This CDR3 is built from 18 residues. After removal of 3 bases from V and 3 bases from J, the junction contained 15 bases not matched to a gene. Germline lookup yields CDR1 SGDLS and CDR2 YYNGEE.